The next 10 T cell receptor beta chains were all read from a single sample in a study of control samples from healthy donors and cancer patients. The data were produced by immunoSEQ multiplex PCR, yet TCRdb's version contains in-frame clones alone and is incomplete. This table has more than 110,000 clones, 88% appearing once. Sequencing was carried out using blood. The receptors shown here come from a woman in her twenties or thirties in good health.

The J gene is TRBJ1-1, the V gene TRBV29-1, with D possibly matching TRBD1 (6 bases). V lost 7 bases to trimming and J lost 4 bases, with 13 bases between them. This CDR3 spans 12 amino acids. In germline, CDR1 is SQVTM, CDR2 ANQGSEA. The CDR3 DNA sequence: TGCAGCGCCCACAGGGTCGGCACTGAAGCTTTCTTT. Protein sequence: CSAHRVGTEAFF.

V gene TRBV11-2 combines with J gene TRBJ2-3; tentatively, D is TRBD1 or TRBD2 (5 bases each). The CDR3 has 14 residues. V lost 1 base and J 4 bases, leaving 9 bases between the germline ends. Germline CDR1 is SGHAT and CDR2 is FQNNGV. The CDR3 DNA sequence: TGTGCCAGCAGCTTAGTTGGGGACCCAGATACGCAGTATTTT. Amino acid sequence: CASSLVGDPDTQYF.

This chain connects TRBV30 to TRBJ1-6; D may be TRBD1 (6 bases). The CDR3 covers 14 residues. Germline CDR1 GTSNPN, CDR2 SVGIG (reference sequence). Trimming stripped 5 bases from V and 6 bases from J, with 14 bases between. The CDR3 DNA sequence: TGTGCCTGGGGTCAGGGGAAGGGTAATTCACCCCTCCACTTT. Protein product: CAWGQGKGNSPLHF.

DNA for the CDR3: TGTGCCAGCAGCCAAGGACAGTCGAATTCACCCCTCCACTTT. It codes for CASSQGQSNSPLHF. The chain uses TRBV3-1 (or the pseudogene TRBV3-2) and TRBJ1-6; TRBD1 is a possible D gene (5 bases). Germline CDR1 and CDR2: LGHDT and YNNKEL (reference sequence). This CDR3 has 14 amino acids. The ends were cut back, 1 base at V and 7 bases at J, with 8 bases in the middle.

The chain combines TRBV27 with TRBJ1-6, with 8 positions matching TRBD1. Looked up from germline, CDR1 is MNHEY and CDR2 is SMNVEV (reference sequence). The ends lost 2 bases at V and 9 bases at J; junction bases unmatched: 9. This CDR3 spans 16 amino acids. The CDR3 loop reads CASSLEGQGWGSPLHF. DNA for the CDR3: TGTGCCAGCAGTTTAGAAGGACAGGGATGGGGTTCACCCCTCCACTTT.

The chain carries TRBV11-2 and TRBJ2-7; 8 bases map to TRBD1. This CDR3 contains 16 residues. J was trimmed by 0 bases and V by 3 bases; bases with no gene match: 7. Germline assignment: CDR1 SGHAT and CDR2 FQNNGV. CDR3 sequence: CASSLGTGTLSYEQYF. Here the CDR3 DNA reads TGTGCCAGCAGCTTGGGGACAGGAACACTCTCCTACGAGCAGTACTTC.

The chain links TRBV18 to TRBJ2-2; no clear D gene. The germline V gene encodes CDR1 KGHSH and CDR2 LQKENI. V was cut by 3 bases and J by 7 bases, with 9 bases left in between. This CDR3 is built from 13 residues. CDR3 in DNA: TGTGCCAGCTCACCGGGCTCCCGCGGGGAGCTGTTTTTT. It yields the protein CASSPGSRGELFF.

About this clone: A junction end diverges from the germline sequence, so it may reflect a read error. The rearrangement links TRBV11-2 to TRBJ1-1; D remains unclear. From germline, CDR1 is SGHAT and CDR2 FQNNGV. The CDR3 totals 14 residues. CDR3 region: CAGSLDFDYTEAFF. The CDR3 DNA sequence: TGTGCCGGCAGCTTAGATTTCGATTACACTGAAGCTTTCTTT.

This chain links TRBV3-1 (or the pseudogene TRBV3-2) with TRBJ2-5, with D uncertain. The CDR3 length is 16 residues. Trimming removed 2 bases at V and 5 bases at J, with 18 bases between. Germline CDR1 and CDR2: LGHDT and YNNKEL (reference sequence). The CDR3 DNA reads as TGTGCCAGCAGCCAACACCCTAGGTTGGTCGGGGAGACCCAGTACTTC. Its protein product is CASSQHPRLVGETQYF.

The chain has TRBV6-5 and TRBJ1-1; D is possibly TRBD1 (5 bases). There are 14 residues in the CDR3. CDR1 and CDR2 from the germline V gene are MNHEY and SVGAGI. Trimming took off 6 bases at V and 3 bases at J, with 14 bases between the two ends. The DNA for the CDR3 is TGTGCCAGCAGCCCGGCAGGGCGGGACACTGAAGCTTTCTTT. Translated: CASSPAGRDTEAFF.